Listed here is a single T cell receptor (beta chain). One end of the junction varies from germline; a read error may be responsible. This sample is part of a study of T cells in Graves' hyperthyroidism and ophthalmopathy. It was considered stable Graves' hyperthyroidism when ophthalmopathy did not progress within 18 months. The diagnostic basis comprised clinical symptoms, serum thyroxine and TRAb, thyroid ultrasound and orbital computed tomography. This CDR3 contains 14 residues. From germline, CDR1 is SEHNR and CDR2 FQNEAQ (reference sequence). RNA transcripts gave rise to amplified TCR beta CDR3 regions. TCR CDR3 regions were first amplified by RT-PCR with HTBI primers. TCRdb itself ran the multiplex PCR reads through MiXCR, one entry per CDR3 protein. This repertoire shows 700,000 to 950,000 distinct CDR3 sequences, 35% found once; its top ten account for around 29%.

Sequencing was done on a sample of blood. The chain joins TRBV7-9 to TRBJ2-7; 9 nucleotides match TRBD1. This TCR was sampled from a woman between 40 and 55 years old with Graves' hyperthyroidism. The CDR3 DNA is TGTGTCAGCAGAACGACCGGGACAGGGTACGAGCAGTACTTC. Translated, it gives CVSRTTGTGYEQYF.